The rows below give T cell receptor beta chains drawn from one sample of a study of identical twins. A single record per CDR3 protein comes from TCRdb applying MiXCR to the 5' RACE reads. Of 1.5 million to 2 million distinct CDR3 sequences in the sample, 32% were seen once. The specimen was cord blood. Every receptor here comes from a newborn girl in good health. The CDR3 runs from the conserved cysteine through the conserved F or W. A D gene is named only where the DNA matches it firmly. Size is omitted from some rows. Given values are once, few, many or a class for expanded clones.

D: TRBD2
length: 14
J: TRBJ2-2
size: .
V: TRBV20-1
CDR3: CSAKMTSDAGELFF
DNA: TGCAGTGCTAAGATGACTAGCGATGCCGGGGAGCTGTTTTTT

D: TRBD2
length: 14
J: TRBJ2-4
size: .
V: TRBV5-5
CDR3: CASSLGLAGYERYF
DNA: TGTGCCAGCAGCTTGGGTCTAGCGGGATACGAGCGGTACTTC

D: TRBD2
length: 16
J: TRBJ2-6
size: few
V: TRBV5-1
CDR3: CASSATSGSGANVLTF
DNA: TGCGCCAGCAGCGCGACTAGCGGCTCTGGGGCCAACGTCCTGACTTTC

D: .
length: 14
J: TRBJ1-4
size: .
V: TRBV5-6
CDR3: CASSPDPTNEKLFF
DNA: TGTGCCAGCAGCCCTGATCCAACTAATGAAAAACTGTTTTTT

D: .
length: 15
J: TRBJ1-1
size: .
V: TRBV20-1
CDR3: CSARDFGNMNTEAFF
DNA: TGCAGTGCTAGAGATTTCGGCAACATGAACACTGAAGCTTTCTTT

D: TRBD1
length: 16
J: TRBJ2-5
size: many
V: TRBV27
CDR3: CASSLFGLTGGETQYF
DNA: TGTGCCAGCAGTTTATTCGGTCTGACAGGGGGAGAGACCCAGTACTTC

D: .
length: 15
J: TRBJ2-3
size: many
V: TRBV11-2
CDR3: CASSFRAGNTDTQYF
DNA: TGTGCCAGCAGCTTTCGGGCCGGGAACACAGATACGCAGTATTTT

D: .
length: 17
J: TRBJ2-4
size: .
V: TRBV20-1
CDR3: CSAGSAELDIAKNIQYF
DNA: TGCAGTGCTGGCTCAGCGGAGCTAGATATAGCCAAAAACATTCAGTACTTC

D: .
length: 14
J: TRBJ1-5
size: .
V: TRBV7-2
CDR3: CASSPGRNNQPQHF
DNA: TGTGCCAGCAGCCCAGGACGGAACAATCAGCCCCAGCATTTT

D: .
length: 11
J: TRBJ2-1
size: many
V: TRBV12-3/TRBV12-4
CDR3: CASTRGSEQFF
DNA: TGTGCCAGCACCCGAGGTAGTGAGCAGTTCTTC

D: .
length: 13
J: TRBJ2-7
size: many
V: TRBV5-1
CDR3: CASSLDYRYEQYF
DNA: TGCGCCAGCAGCTTGGACTACAGATACGAGCAGTACTTC

D: TRBD2
length: 18
J: TRBJ2-3
size: .
V: TRBV5-1
CDR3: CASSVGLAGGPYTDTQYF
DNA: TGCGCCAGCAGCGTGGGACTAGCGGGGGGACCTTACACAGATACGCAGTATTTT

D: .
length: 10
J: TRBJ2-3
size: .
V: TRBV2
CDR3: CASKLDTQYF
DNA: TGTGCCAGCAAGCTAGATACGCAGTATTTT

D: .
length: 15
J: TRBJ2-5
size: few
V: TRBV20-1
CDR3: CSAVPLASAQETQYF
DNA: TGCAGTGCTGTACCTCTAGCGAGCGCACAAGAGACCCAGTACTTC

D: .
length: 15
J: TRBJ2-1
size: few
V: TRBV5-1
CDR3: CASSLTDSPYNEQFF
DNA: TGCGCCAGCAGCTTGACAGACTCACCTTACAATGAGCAGTTCTTC

D: .
length: 14
J: TRBJ1-1
size: .
V: TRBV5-1
CDR3: CASSFQGTNTEAFF
DNA: TGCGCCAGCAGCTTCCAGGGGACAAACACTGAAGCTTTCTTT

D: .
length: 14
J: TRBJ2-1
size: .
V: TRBV2
CDR3: CASSDYTRQVPQFF
DNA: TGTGCCAGCAGCGATTATACCCGACAGGTCCCACAGTTCTTC

D: TRBD1
length: 14
J: TRBJ2-7
size: few
V: TRBV28
CDR3: CASTPGQGHYEQYF
DNA: TGTGCCAGCACCCCGGGACAGGGGCATTACGAGCAGTACTTC